The rows below give T cell receptor beta chains drawn from one sample of a study of T cell changes during pregnancy in multiple sclerosis. Profiling relied on immunoSEQ multiplex PCR, and the TCRdb table lists in-frame clones only, not all of them. Here the sample spans approximately 44,000 clones, less than 95% being singletons. The sample consisted of CD4+ T cells from peripheral blood mononuclear cells, taken in the third trimester of pregnancy. Source of these receptors: a female donor with multiple sclerosis, enrolled in a pregnancy study. Each CDR3 is given without its conserved first and last residue. The order of the fields is J gene, CDR3 length, V gene, CDR3 protein.

>TRBJ1-3|13|TRBV9
ASSVGDSSGNTIY
>TRBJ1-2|11|TRBV16
ASSQDRGLDYT
>TRBJ2-7|11|TRBV2
ASSPRALYEQY
>TRBJ1-1|17|TRBV14
ASSQVPPGPGTVATEAF
>TRBJ1-3|16|TRBV21-1
ASSKDGGRELSGNTIY
>TRBJ2-1|11|TRBV2
ASSEFRGNEQF
>TRBJ2-5|13|TRBV13
ASSLSGTRGETQY
>TRBJ2-2|10|TRBV7-3
ASRGGTGELF
>TRBJ2-3|12|TRBV6-1
ASEAGGDADTQY
>TRBJ2-3|11|TRBV9
ASSVASADTQY
>TRBJ1-2|13|TRBV4-1
ASSQAPGQLYGYT
>TRBJ2-7|13|TRBV4-2
ASSQGDSEAYEQY
>TRBJ2-1|16|TRBV4-3
ASSQDPTGTSGYNEQF
>TRBJ2-7|12|TRBV7-2
ASSSGGVPYEQY
>TRBJ2-7|13|TRBV7-3
ASSGTGTTFDQQY
>TRBJ2-7|12|TRBV9
ASSRDYIFDEQY
>TRBJ2-5|11|TRBV19
ASSTSRGETQY
>TRBJ2-3|15|TRBV9
ASSPRVRREYPDTQY
>TRBJ2-5|14|TRBV11-3
ASSLEGGRGQETQY
>TRBJ2-1|13|TRBV10-3
ATGVTSSHVDEQF
>TRBJ2-5|13|TRBV4-2
ASSQVTGGRETQY
>TRBJ1-4|13|TRBV6-1
ASSDSSGPGKKLF
>TRBJ2-7|13|TRBV4-3
ASSQDGTPGGEQY
>TRBJ2-1|9|TRBV9
ASGQSVEQF
>TRBJ2-1|11|TRBV7-3
ASSLWEGGEQF
>TRBJ2-7|13|TRBV6-6
ASSSGAGPIYEQY
>TRBJ2-1|14|TRBV28
ASSLWTGSGNNEQF
>TRBJ2-1|13|TRBV27
ASSLERGLRNEQF
>TRBJ2-7|13|TRBV27
ASSKLAGVSHEQY
>TRBJ2-7|13|TRBV11-3
ASSLEGQGAHEQY
>TRBJ1-2|12|TRBV6-5
ASSPTGTVAGYT
>TRBJ1-5|13|TRBV6-5
ASSSTNSPDQPQH
>TRBJ1-3|16|TRBV7-9
ASSLAGGTVGSGNTIY
>TRBJ2-1|13|TRBV4-3
ASSQRTSGHNEQF
>TRBJ2-1|10|TRBV2
ASSDPRVEQF
>TRBJ2-1|14|TRBV18
ASSPPRGTSYNEQF
>TRBJ2-1|11|TRBV7-2
ASSLGTINEQF
>TRBJ2-2|13|TRBV18
ASSPLSGGAGELF
>TRBJ1-2|13|TRBV6-1
ASSEAQGQNYGYT
>TRBJ2-4|13|TRBV5-1
ASSLGQGVENIQY
>TRBJ2-5|13|TRBV11-2
ASSLRPSGQETQY
>TRBJ1-4|12|TRBV5-1
ASSLGAMDEKLF
>TRBJ1-1|10|TRBV6-6
ASSFNRAEAF
>TRBJ1-3|12|TRBV19
ASSMLDSGNTIY
>TRBJ1-4|13|TRBV7-9
ASSLATGQAEKLF
>TRBJ1-5|13|TRBV28
ASSRNRVSNQPQH
>TRBJ2-2|14|TRBV5-1
ASGFRGIGNTGELF
>TRBJ1-5|11|TRBV10-3
AIRDTGNQPQH
>TRBJ1-6|14|TRBV4-3
ASSQEGNRNNSPLH
>TRBJ2-6|14|TRBV11-2
ASSLLSGSGANVLT
>TRBJ2-1|10|TRBV28
ASSFRGIEQF
>TRBJ2-3|13|TRBV27
ASGKLAGVTDTQY
>TRBJ2-1|18|TRBV30
AWSVLQSGGRRSSYNEQF